Following are 3 T cell receptor beta chains from one sample sequenced in a study of blood T cells in healthy people across ages. Sample-barcoded 5' priming and a J-beta primer mix drove a second PCR of roughly 6 to 12 cycles. Each CDR3 protein gets one entry after TCRdb re-called the 5' RACE reads with MiXCR. The table shows over 700,000 distinct CDR3 sequences, with around 25% occurring only once. These sequences were also reported in another study, on T cells of mothers and their children.

Sequencing used blood. The receptors were gathered from a boy younger than 18 in good health.

This clonotype was picked up a small number of times. The CDR3 loop is CSVLTSGYEQYF. The CDR3 DNA reads as TGCAGCGTCCTGACTAGCGGATACGAGCAGTACTTC. The gene calls are TRBV29-1 and TRBJ2-7; 9 nucleotides align to TRBD2. The junction had 4 bases not matched to a gene; V was cut back by 6 bases and J by 4 bases. The germline gives CDR1 SQVTM, CDR2 ANQGSEA. The CDR3 extends over 12 amino acids.

This clonotype was seen only once. This chain joins TRBV20-1 and TRBJ2-5, with D possibly called TRBD1 or TRBD2 (6 bases each). This CDR3 contains 15 residues. V was shortened by 3 bases and J by 5 bases, with 19 bases between the two germline ends. Per the germline V gene, CDR1 is DFQATT and CDR2 is SNEGSKA (reference sequence). The DNA for the CDR3 is TGCAGTGCTAGGTCTCCGGGGGCGCAGGGGGAGACCCAGTACTTC. Its protein product is CSARSPGAQGETQYF.

Only a few counts were recorded for this clonotype. V usage is TRBV9 and J usage is TRBJ2-1; D ambiguous. Germline loops: CDR1 SGDLS, CDR2 YYNGEE. V shed 5 bases and J shed 16 bases, with 16 bases lying between them. The CDR3 is 11 amino acids. CDR3 sequence reads: CASRVRRHPFF. In DNA form, the CDR3 reads TGTGCCAGCAGGGTTCGCAGACACCCCTTCTTC. The variable domain in full, with the rest retrieved from reference TRBV9 and TRBJ2-1, is DSGVTQTPKHLITATGQRVTLRCSPRSGDLSVYWYQQSLDQGLQFLIQYYNGEERAKGNILERFSAQQFPDLHSELNLSSLELGDSALYFCASRVRRHPFFGPGTRLTVL.